These 17 T cell receptor beta chains share one sample of origin, sequenced in a study of T cell clonality in common variable immunodeficiency. Assay used: immunoSEQ multiplex PCR; TCRdb lists only in-frame clones, some missing. The sample holds 55,000 or so clones, and no clone turns up only once. What was sequenced was peripheral blood mononuclear cells. These receptor sequences come from a person aged 18 to 70 in good health.

This clone was observed at least ten times. The DNA ends 3 residues before the CDR3 does, and the rest of the CDR3 is filled in from the germline J gene. The chain carries TRBV5-1 and TRBJ2-1; 8 bases line up with TRBD1. V trimming: 0 bases; J trimming: 4 bases; junction bases outside the gene matches: 3. The CDR3 extends over 15 amino acids. The germline CDR1 and CDR2 sequences are SGHRS and YFSETQ. The CDR3 bases that were read are TGCGCCAGCAGCTTGGCCGGGACAGGATACAATGAG. This encodes CASSLAGTGYNE. The whole CDR3 reads CASSLAGTGYNEQFF.

This clone has ten or more counts. The sequence runs out 3 residues before the end of the CDR3; the remainder is reconstructed from the germline J gene. The chain carries TRBV20-1 and TRBJ2-7; 9 nucleotides match TRBD1. There are 13 residues in the CDR3. Germline V gene sequence: CDR1 DFQATT, CDR2 SNEGSKA (reference sequence). The V and J ends lost 2 bases and 5 bases, in that order; junction bases with no gene match: 4. The CDR3 loop is CSARLTGGHEQYF. Partial CDR3 DNA: TGCAGTGCTAGATTAACAGGGGGCCACGAG.

Notes on this clone: The read ends 3 residues early relative to the CDR3; the germline J gene fills the gap. V usage is TRBV5-5 and J usage is TRBJ2-7; tentative D call: TRBD1 (5 bases). The germline V and J ends were trimmed by 0 bases and 1 base, with 11 bases remaining between them. Germline CDR1 reads SGHKS; CDR2 reads YYEKEE (reference sequence). This CDR3 region has 15 residues. This CDR3 is CASSLVVGESYEQYF. The part of the CDR3 DNA that was read is TGTGCCAGCAGCTTGGTTGTAGGGGAATCCTACGAG. The full variable domain, completed using reference TRBV5-5 and TRBJ2-7, is DAGVTQSPTHLIKTRGQQVTLRCSPISGHKSVSWYQQVLGQGPQFIFQYYEKEERGRGNFPDRFSARQFPNYSSELNVNALLLGDSALYLCASSLVVGESYEQYFGPGTRLTVT.

Concerning this clone itself: The read ends 3 residues shy of where the CDR3 ends; the end is completed using the germline J gene. The chain combines TRBV10-2 with TRBJ2-5; D may be TRBD2 (5 bases). The CDR3 is made up of 15 amino acids. In germline, CDR1 is WSHSY, CDR2 SAAADI. V lost 2 bases and J 7 bases, leaving 17 bases between the germline ends. CDR3 amino acids: CASSEVGVAGGTQYF. Incomplete CDR3 DNA: TGCGCCAGCAGTGAGGTCGGGGTAGCCGGAGGGACC.

The sample holds many counts of this clone. The CDR3 end lies 3 residues beyond the end of the read and is filled in from the germline J gene. The chain employs TRBV19 and TRBJ1-1; possibly TRBD1 for D (6 bases). This CDR3 has 13 residues. The V gene's germline CDR1 is LNHDA and CDR2 SQIVND (reference sequence). The covered CDR3 bases are TGTGCCAGTAGTCCCCGGAGGGGGACAGAA. It is translated as CASSPRRGTE. The CDR3 reads in full as CASSPRRGTEAFF.

This clone was observed at least ten times. The sequenced fragment ends 3 residues before the CDR3 boundary, so the rest is inferred from the germline J gene. This chain uses TRBV2 with TRBJ2-4, with TRBD1 identical over 7 bases. The CDR3 covers 14 residues. Germline trimming cut 7 bases from V and 3 bases from J; bases unmatched to any gene: 6. The V gene's germline CDR1 is SNHLY and CDR2 FYNNEI. CDR3 sequence reads: CASKVGTDKNIQYF. The CDR3 bases that were read are TGTGCCAGCAAGGTGGGGACAGACAAAAACATT.

In its sample, this clone was seen many times. The read falls 3 residues short of the CDR3 end, and the missing part is taken from the germline J gene. This sequence joins TRBV19 and TRBJ2-7; TRBD2 agrees at 7 bases. Germline assignment: CDR1 LNHDA and CDR2 SQIVND (reference sequence). With V trimmed by 0 bases and J by 2 bases, 10 bases remained unmatched. CDR3 size: 17 residues. The DNA read from the CDR3 is TGTGCCAGTAGTATAGATGGAAGGGCTAGCGGAACCTACGAG. Protein product: CASSIDGRASGTYE. The whole CDR3 sequence reads CASSIDGRASGTYEQYF.

This clone was observed at least ten times. The read gets to within 3 residues of the CDR3 end, and the germline J gene fills in the rest. The rearrangement joins TRBV28 to TRBJ2-5; D unresolved. The CDR3 contains 11 residues. CDR1 MDHEN and CDR2 SYDVKM come from the germline V gene. The germline V and J ends were trimmed by 8 bases and 5 bases, with 9 bases remaining between them. CDR3 DNA, as far as it was read: TGTGCCAGCTTGGTCGCGGAGACC. Protein: CASLVAET. The whole CDR3 is CASLVAETQYF.

This clone was seen ten or more times. The CDR3 is cut off 3 residues early in the read; its end comes from the germline J gene. The chain has TRBV11-2 and TRBJ2-5, with D uncertain. Looked up from germline, CDR1 is SGHAT and CDR2 is FQNNGV. The V end was cut by 5 bases, the J end by 3 bases, with 4 bases between. The CDR3 has 11 amino acids. The CDR3 DNA, read in part, is TGTGCCAGCAGCCAAAAAGAGACC. This codes for CASSQKET. The entire CDR3 sequence reads CASSQKETQYF. The full variable domain, rest sourced from reference TRBV11-2 and TRBJ2-5, is EAGVAQSPRYKIIEKRQSVAFWCNPISGHATLYWYQQILGQGPKLLIQFQNNGVVDDSQLPKDRFSAERLKGVDSTLKIQPAKLEDSAVYLCASSQKETQYFGPGTRLLVL.

This clone showed up just a few times. This CDR3 is also generated by other DNA sequences in the sample. The DNA read from the CDR3 is TGCGCCAGCAGCCCCACAGGGGGAGATGATCAGCCC. Translation gives CASSPTGGDDQP. The full CDR3 is CASSPTGGDDQPQHF. The chain couples TRBV5-1 to TRBJ1-5; 8 positions match TRBD1. The read ends 3 residues shy of where the CDR3 ends; the end is completed using the germline J gene. V shed 4 bases and J 5 bases; nucleotides not matched to a gene: 8. Germline loops: CDR1 SGHRS, CDR2 YFSETQ. The CDR3 covers 15 residues.

This clone turned up a few times. The CDR3 goes on 3 residues after the read ends, and that part is filled in from the germline J gene. J is TRBJ1-5 and V is TRBV2, with TRBD1 matching 9 bases. Germline CDR1 reads SNHLY; CDR2 reads FYNNEI. Trimming took 5 bases from V and 5 from J; bases not matched to a gene: 4. The CDR3 extends over 14 amino acids. The CDR3 sequence is CASSPDRGDQPQHF. CDR3 DNA, as far as it was read: TGTGCCAGCAGTCCGGACAGGGGAGATCAGCCC.

This clone was counted only a few times. The CDR3 is cut off 3 residues early in the read; its end comes from the germline J gene. This chain connects TRBV2 to TRBJ1-1, with D uncertain. Germline V gene data show CDR1 as SNHLY and CDR2 as FYNNEI. This CDR3 contains 13 residues. This CDR3 reads CASSPLPKSGAFF. The DNA read from the CDR3 is TGTGCCAGCAGTCCCCTTCCAAAGTCTGGC.

This clone was counted at least ten times. The CDR3 extends 3 residues past the end of the read, so its final part is completed from the germline J gene. The genes are TRBV20-1 and TRBJ1-4, with D perhaps matching TRBD1 (5 bases). This CDR3 comprises 12 residues. Germline CDR1 is DFQATT and CDR2 is SNEGSKA (reference sequence). V lost 4 bases and J lost 8, with 11 bases in between. CDR3 bases read: TGCAGTGCTACGCAGGGTCTGGAAAAA. Residues: CSATQGLEK. From start to end, the CDR3 is CSATQGLEKLFF.

In its sample, this clone was seen many times. Read data end 3 residues before the CDR3 end; the end is taken from the germline J gene. The chain employs TRBV28 and TRBJ2-7; TRBD2 aligns across 7 bases. V dropped 2 bases and J dropped 6; count of bases not matched to a gene: 1. Germline V gene lookup returns CDR1 MDHEN and CDR2 SYDVKM. The CDR3 has 12 residues. CDR3: CASSLSGIEQYF. The CDR3 bases that were read are TGTGCCAGCAGTTTAAGCGGGATCGAG.

This clone was seen many times. The read terminates 3 residues ahead of where the CDR3 ends, so the germline J gene completes it. This chain links TRBV7-3 with TRBJ2-7, with 9 bases aligning to TRBD2. The CDR3 sequence is 13 residues long. V lost 10 bases, J lost 3 bases, and 7 bases stayed unmatched. Germline V gene data show CDR1 as SGHTA and CDR2 as FQGTGA. This chain's CDR3 is CAIIAGVNYEQYF. Incomplete CDR3 DNA: TGTGCCATCATAGCGGGAGTGAACTACGAG.

In its sample, this clone was seen many times. Germline and junction disagree at one end, which may indicate a read error. The CDR3 end is not reached by the read, which stops 3 residues before it; the germline J gene fills it in. The J gene is TRBJ2-3, the V gene TRBV12-3 or TRBV12-4; perhaps TRBD1 as D (6 bases). The CDR3 extends over 13 amino acids. The CDR3 reads CASSLGGTYTQYF. The covered CDR3 bases are TGTGCCAGCAGCTTAGGTGGGACATATACG.

This clone was picked up many times. With the read ending 3 residues before the CDR3 end, the germline J gene is used to fill in that end. V is TRBV2 and J is TRBJ2-5, with 9 bases fitting TRBD2. CDR1 SNHLY and CDR2 FYNNEI come from the germline V gene. The trim removed 6 bases at V and 5 bases at J, leaving 10 bases unmatched. The CDR3 sequence is 15 residues long. CDR3 sequence: CASRKLAGAFETQYF. The sequenced CDR3 bases are TGTGCCAGCAGGAAATTAGCGGGAGCGTTCGAGACC.